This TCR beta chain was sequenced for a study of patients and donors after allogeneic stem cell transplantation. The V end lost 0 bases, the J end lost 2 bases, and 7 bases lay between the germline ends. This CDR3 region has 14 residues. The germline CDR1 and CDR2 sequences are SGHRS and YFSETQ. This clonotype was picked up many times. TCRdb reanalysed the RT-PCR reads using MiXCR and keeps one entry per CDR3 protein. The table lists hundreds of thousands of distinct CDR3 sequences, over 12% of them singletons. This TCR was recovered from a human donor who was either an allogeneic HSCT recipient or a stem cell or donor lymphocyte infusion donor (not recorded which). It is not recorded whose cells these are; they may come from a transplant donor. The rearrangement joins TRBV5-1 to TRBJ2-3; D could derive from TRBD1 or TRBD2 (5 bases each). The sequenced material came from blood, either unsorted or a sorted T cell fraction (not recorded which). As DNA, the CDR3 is TGCGCCAGCAGCTTGGGGGGGAACACAGATACGCAGTATTTT. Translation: CASSLGGNTDTQYF.